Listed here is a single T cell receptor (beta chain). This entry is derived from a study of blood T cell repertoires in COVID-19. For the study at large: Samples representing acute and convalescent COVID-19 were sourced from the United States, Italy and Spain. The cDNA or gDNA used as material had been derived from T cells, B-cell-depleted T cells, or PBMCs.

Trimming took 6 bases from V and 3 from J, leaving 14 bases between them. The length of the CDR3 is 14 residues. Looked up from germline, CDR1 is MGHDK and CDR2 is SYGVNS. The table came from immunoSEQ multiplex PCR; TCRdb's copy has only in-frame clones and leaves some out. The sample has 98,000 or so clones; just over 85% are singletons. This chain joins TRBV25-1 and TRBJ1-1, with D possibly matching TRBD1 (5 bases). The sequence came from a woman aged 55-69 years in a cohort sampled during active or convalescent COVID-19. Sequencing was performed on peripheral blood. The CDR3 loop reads CASSWGGRHTEAFF. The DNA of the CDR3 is TGTGCCAGCAGCTGGGGCGGACGGCACACTGAAGCTTTCTTT.